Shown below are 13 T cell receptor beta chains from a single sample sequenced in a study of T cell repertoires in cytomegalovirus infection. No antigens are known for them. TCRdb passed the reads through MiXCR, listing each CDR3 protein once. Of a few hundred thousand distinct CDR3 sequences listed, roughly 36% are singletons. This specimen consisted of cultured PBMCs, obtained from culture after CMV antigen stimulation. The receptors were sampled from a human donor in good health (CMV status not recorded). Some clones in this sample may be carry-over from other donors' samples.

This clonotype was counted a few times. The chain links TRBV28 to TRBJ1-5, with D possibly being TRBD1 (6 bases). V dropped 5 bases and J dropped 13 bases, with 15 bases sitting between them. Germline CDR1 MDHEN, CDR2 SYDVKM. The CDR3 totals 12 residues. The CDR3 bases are TGTGCCAGCAGTGCCACAGGGTCGAAGCAGCATTTT. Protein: CASSATGSKQHF.

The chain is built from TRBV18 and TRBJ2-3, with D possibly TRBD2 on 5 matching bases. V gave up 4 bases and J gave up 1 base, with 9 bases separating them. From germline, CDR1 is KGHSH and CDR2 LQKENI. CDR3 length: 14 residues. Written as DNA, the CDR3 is TGTGCCAGCTCACTAAATAGCGGCACAGATACGCAGTATTTT. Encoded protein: CASSLNSGTDTQYF.

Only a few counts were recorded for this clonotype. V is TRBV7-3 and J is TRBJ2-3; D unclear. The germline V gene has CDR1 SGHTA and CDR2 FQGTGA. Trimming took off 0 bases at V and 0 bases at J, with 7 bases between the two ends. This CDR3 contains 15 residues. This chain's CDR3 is CASSLTSDSTDTQYF. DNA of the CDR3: TGTGCCAGCAGCTTAACGTCCGACAGCACAGATACGCAGTATTTT.

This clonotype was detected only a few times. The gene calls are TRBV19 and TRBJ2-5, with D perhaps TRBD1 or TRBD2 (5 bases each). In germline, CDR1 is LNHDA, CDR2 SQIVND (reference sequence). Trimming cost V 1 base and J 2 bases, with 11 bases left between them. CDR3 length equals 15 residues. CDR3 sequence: CASSIAGAAQETQYF. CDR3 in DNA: TGTGCCAGTAGTATAGCCGGGGCAGCACAAGAGACCCAGTACTTC.

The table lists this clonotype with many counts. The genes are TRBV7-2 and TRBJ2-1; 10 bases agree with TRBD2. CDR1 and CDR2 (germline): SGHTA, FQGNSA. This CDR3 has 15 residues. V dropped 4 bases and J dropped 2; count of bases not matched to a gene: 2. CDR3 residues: CASSSGTSAYNEQFF. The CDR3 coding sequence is TGTGCCAGCAGCTCCGGGACTAGCGCCTACAATGAGCAGTTCTTC.

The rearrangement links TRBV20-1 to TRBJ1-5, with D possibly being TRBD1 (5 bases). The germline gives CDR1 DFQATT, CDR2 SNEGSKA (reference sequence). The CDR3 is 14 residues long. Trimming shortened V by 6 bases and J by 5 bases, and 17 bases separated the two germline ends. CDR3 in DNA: TGCAGTGCCGGGCGGGGGGTGAGAGATCAGCCCCAGCATTTT. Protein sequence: CSAGRGVRDQPQHF.

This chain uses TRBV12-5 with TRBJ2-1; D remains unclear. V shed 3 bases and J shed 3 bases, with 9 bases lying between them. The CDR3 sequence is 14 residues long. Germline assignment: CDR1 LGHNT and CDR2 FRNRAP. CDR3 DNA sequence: TGTGCTAGTGGTTTAAGGGAACTCTACAATGAGCAGTTCTTC. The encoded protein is CASGLRELYNEQFF.

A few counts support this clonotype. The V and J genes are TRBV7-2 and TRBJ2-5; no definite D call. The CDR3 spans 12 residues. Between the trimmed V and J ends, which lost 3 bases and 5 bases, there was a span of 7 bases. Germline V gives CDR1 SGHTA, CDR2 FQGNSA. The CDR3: CASSFAKETQYF. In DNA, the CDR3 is TGTGCCAGCAGCTTCGCGAAGGAGACCCAGTACTTC.

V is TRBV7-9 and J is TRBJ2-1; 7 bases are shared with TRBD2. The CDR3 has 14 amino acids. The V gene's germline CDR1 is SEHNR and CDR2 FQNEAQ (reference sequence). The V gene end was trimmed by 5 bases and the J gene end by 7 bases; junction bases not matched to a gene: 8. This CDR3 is CASSPWGSGNEQFF. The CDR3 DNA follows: TGTGCCAGCAGCCCCTGGGGTAGCGGGAATGAGCAGTTCTTC.

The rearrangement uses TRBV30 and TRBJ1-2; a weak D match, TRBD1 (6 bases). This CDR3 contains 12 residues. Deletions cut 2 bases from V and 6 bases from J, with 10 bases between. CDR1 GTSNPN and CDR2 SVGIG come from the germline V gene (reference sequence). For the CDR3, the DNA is TGTGCCTGGAGTCAAGGGGGTGATGGCTACACCTTC. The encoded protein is CAWSQGGDGYTF.

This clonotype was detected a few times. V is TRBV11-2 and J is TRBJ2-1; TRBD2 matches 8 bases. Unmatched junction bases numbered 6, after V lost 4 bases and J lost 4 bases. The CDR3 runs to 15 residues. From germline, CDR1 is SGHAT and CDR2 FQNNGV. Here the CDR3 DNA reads TGTGCCAGCAGCTGGGGACTAGAGCCGTACAATGAGCAGTTCTTC. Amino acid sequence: CASSWGLEPYNEQFF.

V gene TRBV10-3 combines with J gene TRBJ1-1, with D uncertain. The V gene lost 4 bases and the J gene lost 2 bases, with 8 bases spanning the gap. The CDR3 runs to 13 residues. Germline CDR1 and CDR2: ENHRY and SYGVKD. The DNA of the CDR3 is TGTGCCATCAGTGTGGACGTAAACACTGAAGCTTTCTTT. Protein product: CAISVDVNTEAFF.

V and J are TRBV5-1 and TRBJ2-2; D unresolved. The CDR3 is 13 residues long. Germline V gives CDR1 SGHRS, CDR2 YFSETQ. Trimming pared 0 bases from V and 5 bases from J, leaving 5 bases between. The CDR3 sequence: CASSLDRTGELFF. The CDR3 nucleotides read TGCGCCAGCAGCTTGGATAGGACCGGGGAGCTGTTTTTT.